This TCR beta chain was captured by sequencing in a study of shared clonotypes between healthy human individuals. TCRdb's copy holds only in-frame clones and misses some; the assay was immunoSEQ multiplex PCR. The top ten clones hold more than 1.5% of a sample with approximately 2,200,000 clones, 85% to 95% of them seen once. Looked up from germline, CDR1 is MNHEY and CDR2 is SMNVEV (reference sequence). The ends were cut back, 2 bases at V and 8 bases at J, with 16 bases in the middle. This CDR3 has 15 amino acids. Terminally differentiated effector memory CD45RA+ cells were excluded from the naive CD8 cells, which were CD45RO-negative and positively selected for CCR7.

The chain is built from TRBV27 and TRBJ2-1; D remains ambiguous. This TCR was sampled from a man between 18 and 29 years old in good health. Some clones in this sample may be carry-over from other donors' samples. Sequenced material: naive CD8+ T cells from PBMCs. CDR3: CASSLGQWGRDEQFF. The CDR3 nucleotides read TGTGCCAGCAGTTTAGGGCAGTGGGGAAGGGATGAGCAGTTCTTC.